Listed below are T cell receptor beta chains from one sample, sequenced in a study of CD8 T cells in Susac syndrome. MiXCR, run by TCRdb on the immunoSEQ multiplex PCR reads, gives a single entry per CDR3 protein. Of about 280,000 distinct CDR3 sequences listed, 85% are singletons. The material sequenced was CD8+ T cells from PBMCs. The receptors stem from a human donor with multiple sclerosis. CDR3s include the opening cysteine and the closing phenylalanine or tryptophan. D genes are given only for firm matches.

j_call | d_call | v_call | cdr3_aa
TRBJ2-1 | NA | TRBV15 | CATTGGHEQFF
TRBJ2-3 | NA | TRBV20-1 | CSARDMTFTDTQYF
TRBJ1-1 | NA | TRBV5-1 | CASSLTGHLNTEAFF
TRBJ2-1 | NA | TRBV9 | CASSVGDLSYNEQFF
TRBJ2-1 | NA | TRBV2 | CASLPGRSTYNEQFF
TRBJ1-2 | NA | TRBV30 | CAWSWSGLYGYTF
TRBJ2-7 | NA | TRBV28 | CASSPLRLEQYF
TRBJ2-2 | NA | TRBV9 | CASSVDLGSGGTGELFF
TRBJ1-1 | NA | TRBV14 | CASSPGLNTEAFF
TRBJ1-5 | TRBD1 | TRBV4-1 | CASSQDTGTVNQPQHF
TRBJ1-2 | TRBD1 | TRBV29-1 | CSVLTGVIYGYTF
TRBJ2-7 | NA | TRBV30 | CAWSSGSYEQYF
TRBJ2-7 | TRBD1 | TRBV7-6 | CASSLTGGTAYEQYF
TRBJ1-1 | NA | TRBV11-1 | CASSLARSGRRGNTEAFF
TRBJ2-2 | NA | TRBV28 | CASSWGRGANTGELFF
TRBJ2-1 | TRBD2 | TRBV7-9 | CASSPRTSGTLNEQFF
TRBJ1-1 | NA | TRBV9 | CASSETRGQAFF
TRBJ1-2 | TRBD1 | TRBV6-5 | CASSPPAGGLGYTF
TRBJ2-5 | TRBD2 | TRBV12-3/TRBV12-4 | CASSFRLAGVGKQETQYF
TRBJ2-7 | TRBD1 | TRBV9 | CASSDGGQGREQYF
TRBJ1-6 | NA | TRBV12-3/TRBV12-4 | CASSTPGWANSPLHF
TRBJ2-3 | TRBD1 | TRBV12-3/TRBV12-4 | CASSPRQGEGTDTQYF
TRBJ2-3 | NA | TRBV3-1 | CASSQYRVSRRTDTQYF
TRBJ2-7 | TRBD1 | TRBV5-1 | CASSLGTGRTRGHEQYF
TRBJ2-5 | NA | TRBV27 | CASRPLVDGTQYF
TRBJ2-1 | TRBD2 | TRBV7-2 | CASSSRTSGGPYNEQFF
TRBJ2-7 | TRBD2 | TRBV24-1 | CATSAAGGSYEQYF
TRBJ2-1 | TRBD2 | TRBV5-1 | CASSTGTNGPSSYNEQFF
TRBJ2-3 | NA | TRBV19 | CASSIGVDSTDTQYF
TRBJ2-7 | NA | TRBV7-7 | CASSLASGTNYEQYF
TRBJ1-5 | NA | TRBV27 | CASSKLPGINQPQHF
TRBJ2-7 | NA | TRBV11-2 | CASSSIAAKPSYEQYF
TRBJ2-7 | TRBD1 | TRBV27 | CASGDRVPYEQYF
TRBJ2-3 | TRBD2 | TRBV5-4 | CASQTRTSGMSDTQYF
TRBJ1-1 | NA | TRBV28 | CASSTRDVRPPSMNTEAFF
TRBJ1-1 | NA | TRBV20-1 | CSASPGHLLGTEAFF
TRBJ2-5 | TRBD2 | TRBV2 | CASSDVAGPAETQYF
TRBJ1-5 | TRBD1 | TRBV6-5 | CASSYGTGDAGNQPQHF
TRBJ2-5 | NA | TRBV15 | CATSRDISGETQYF
TRBJ2-7 | NA | TRBV2 | CASSEDSLYEQYF
TRBJ1-5 | NA | TRBV12-5 | CASGLGRVSNQPQHF
TRBJ2-1 | TRBD2 | TRBV2 | CASSEVAGGGNEQFF
TRBJ2-1 | NA | TRBV20-1 | CSARGERNEQFF
TRBJ1-1 | NA | TRBV6-1 | CASRTAGYRDTEAFF
TRBJ1-1 | NA | TRBV19 | CASTSGRTLVPEAFF
TRBJ1-2 | NA | TRBV6-5 | CASSYSRETGGALSGTF
TRBJ2-5 | NA | TRBV13 | CASSLRVENQETQYF
TRBJ2-1 | TRBD2 | TRBV6-1 | CASSPGLAGVREQFF
TRBJ2-3 | NA | TRBV19 | CASSNSGTDTQYF
TRBJ2-1 | NA | TRBV18 | CASSPEPPGAHEQFF
TRBJ2-5 | NA | TRBV9 | CASSDDRDQETQYF
TRBJ2-7 | TRBD1 | TRBV11-2 | CASSYLKGQGYEQYF
TRBJ2-5 | TRBD2 | TRBV20-1 | CSARAGLAVQETQYF